A single sample is the source of the 28 T cell receptor beta chains below, sequenced in a study of CD8+ T cells in alopecia areata. TCR sequencing used cDNA made by reverse transcription of extracted RNA. This table comes from immunoSEQ multiplex PCR, and its TCRdb copy is limited to in-frame clones, with some not included. Of tens of thousands of clones listed, about three fifths are singletons. The starting material was CD8+ T cells sorted from blood, obtained at week 0. The receptor set was obtained from a human donor with alopecia areata.

The rearrangement joins TRBV6-5 to TRBJ1-2; no clear D. Germline CDR1 MNHEY, CDR2 SVGAGI. The V end was cut by 2 bases, the J end by 4 bases, with 17 bases between. The CDR3 loop spans 16 amino acids. The CDR3 here is CASSYTAGAATYGYTF. DNA for the CDR3: TGTGCCAGCAGTTACACCGCGGGTGCTGCTACCTATGGCTACACCTTC.

The rearrangement joins TRBV6-6 to TRBJ1-6; no clear D gene. Trimming shortened V by 8 bases and J by 5 bases, and 4 bases separated the two germline ends. This CDR3 region has 11 residues. CDR1 and CDR2 from the germline V gene are MNHNY and SVGAGI (reference sequence). Here the CDR3 DNA reads TGTGCCAGCCGAGATAATTCACCCCTCCACTTT. Its protein product is CASRDNSPLHF.

The rearrangement joins TRBV29-1 to TRBJ1-4, with D unclear. From germline, CDR1 is SQVTM and CDR2 ANQGSEA. V lost 5 bases to trimming and J lost 5 bases, with 12 bases between them. CDR3 length: 13 residues. CDR3 in amino acids: CSVRRSWNEKLFF. The CDR3 nucleotides are TGCAGCGTTCGGCGCTCATGGAATGAAAAACTGTTTTTT.

This clone was picked up a small number of times. This chain connects TRBV5-6 to TRBJ2-1; the match to TRBD1 covers 9 bases. The ends lost 4 bases at V and 2 bases at J; junction bases unmatched: 4. The CDR3 is 15 residues long. Per the germline V gene, CDR1 is SGHDT and CDR2 is YYEEEE. The CDR3 protein is CASSPGTGTYNEQFF. In DNA form, the CDR3 reads TGTGCCAGCAGCCCCGGGACAGGGACCTACAATGAGCAGTTCTTC.

This chain connects TRBV5-6 to TRBJ2-4; D assignment may be TRBD1 or TRBD2 (7 bases each). The V gene's germline CDR1 is SGHDT and CDR2 YYEEEE. The CDR3 is 15 amino acids. The germline V and J ends were trimmed by 3 bases and 2 bases, with 12 bases remaining between them. Here the CDR3 DNA reads TGTGCCAGCAGCTGGGAGGGGGCAACCAAAAACATTCAGTACTTC. Translated: CASSWEGATKNIQYF.

V usage is TRBV4-1 and J usage is TRBJ2-7; no firm D call. The CDR3 runs to 14 residues. Trimming removed 1 base from V and 6 bases from J, with 13 bases in between. Per the germline V gene, CDR1 is MGHRA and CDR2 is YSYEKL. CDR3 loop: CASSQAQSTGEQYF. The CDR3 DNA reads TGCGCCAGCAGCCAAGCCCAATCCACGGGCGAGCAGTACTTC.

The chain employs TRBV5-1 and TRBJ2-5; the D is unclear. The V end was cut by 0 bases, the J end by 2 bases, with 11 bases between. CDR1 is SGHRS, CDR2 YFSETQ, per germline. The CDR3 totals 15 residues. CDR3 sequence: CASSLVVLQQETQYF. The CDR3 DNA reads as TGCGCCAGCAGCTTGGTAGTCTTGCAGCAAGAGACCCAGTACTTC.

The V gene is TRBV4-1, the J gene TRBJ2-7; D gene ambiguous. The CDR3 is made up of 14 amino acids. Germline V gene data show CDR1 as MGHRA and CDR2 as YSYEKL. The ends were cut back, 1 base at V and 1 base at J, with 8 bases in the middle. CDR3 in DNA: TGCGCCAGCAGCCAAGTCGCAGGATCCTACGAGCAGTACTTC. Amino acids: CASSQVAGSYEQYF.

The rearrangement links TRBV29-1 to TRBJ2-1, with no clear D. This CDR3 contains 15 residues. Between the trimmed V and J ends, which lost 6 bases and 0 bases, there was a span of 15 bases. CDR1 is SQVTM, CDR2 ANQGSEA, per germline. The CDR3 sequence: CSVSPRASSYNEQFF. DNA of the CDR3: TGCAGCGTGTCCCCCCGCGCGAGCTCCTACAATGAGCAGTTCTTC.

The chain combines TRBV5-1 with TRBJ2-3; D might be TRBD2 (6 bases). Germline-derived CDR1 and CDR2 are SGHRS and YFSETQ. This CDR3 has 15 residues. Deletions cut 7 bases from V and 0 bases from J, with 15 bases between. The DNA of the CDR3 is TGCGCCAGCTCCCCGGAGGGGTTTAGCACAGATACGCAGTATTTT. Its protein product is CASSPEGFSTDTQYF.

This chain connects TRBV9 to TRBJ2-1; possibly TRBD1 for D (6 bases). V lost 0 bases, J lost 2 bases, and 18 bases lay in between. This CDR3 has 18 residues. The germline V gene has CDR1 SGDLS and CDR2 YYNGEE. DNA of the CDR3: TGTGCCAGCAGCGTAGCCAACCAGGGGATTGGACCCTACAATGAGCAGTTCTTC. It encodes CASSVANQGIGPYNEQFF.

Concerning this clone: The junction does not match germline at one end; this may be a read error. The gene calls are TRBV27 and TRBJ2-2; weak D call: TRBD2 (6 bases). The CDR3 is 15 residues long. CDR1 and CDR2 (germline): MNHEY, SMNVEV (reference sequence). The CDR3 is CASSTLPGETEELFF. CDR3 sequence (DNA): TGTGCCAGCAGTACCCTCCCGGGGGAGACCGAGGAGCTGTTTTTT.

The V call is TRBV29-1, the J call TRBJ2-5, with D possibly being TRBD1 (5 bases). The J call is doubtful: the DNA matches TRBJ2-7 better. Germline V CDR1 and CDR2: SQVTM, ANQGSEA. This CDR3 is built from 12 residues. CDR3 region: CSVVAGKDEQYF. The CDR3 DNA follows: TGCAGCGTTGTGGCAGGGAAGGACGAGCAGTACTTC.

This clone was seen a few times. The rearrangement joins TRBV29-1 to TRBJ2-7, with TRBD1 as a possible D gene (5 bases). In germline, CDR1 is SQVTM, CDR2 ANQGSEA. This CDR3 spans 13 amino acids. V was trimmed by 4 bases and J by 0 bases, leaving 10 bases between them. CDR3 sequence (DNA): TGCAGCGTTGCCACAGGTCGCTCCTACGAGCAGTACTTC. Translated, it gives CSVATGRSYEQYF.

The chain is built from TRBV9 and TRBJ1-1, with D possibly being TRBD1 (5 bases). The CDR3 spans 15 residues. Trimming removed 4 bases from V and 0 bases from J, with 13 bases in between. Germline CDR1 and CDR2: SGDLS and YYNGEE. This CDR3 is CASSPSGGVNTEAFF. The CDR3, as DNA: TGTGCCAGCAGCCCTAGCGGAGGGGTGAACACTGAAGCTTTCTTT.

This clone has only a few counts. The genes are TRBV14 and TRBJ2-3; D not resolved. CDR1 is SGHDN, CDR2 FVKESK, per germline. CDR3 length: 13 amino acids. The germline V and J ends were trimmed by 4 bases and 3 bases, with 8 bases remaining between them. This CDR3 is CASSPTLTDTQYF. In nucleotides, the CDR3 is TGTGCCAGCAGCCCGACCCTAACAGATACGCAGTATTTT.

The table lists this clone with a few counts. This chain connects TRBV5-6 to TRBJ2-7, with D possibly TRBD1 on 5 matching bases. The CDR3 has 12 amino acids. Germline-derived CDR1 and CDR2 are SGHDT and YYEEEE. Deletions cut 3 bases from V and 4 bases from J, with 8 bases between. The CDR3 DNA follows: TGTGCCAGCAGCTGGGGCCATTACGAGCAGTACTTC. The encoded protein is CASSWGHYEQYF.

This rearrangement joins TRBV29-1 to TRBJ2-7; D uncertain. CDR1 is SQVTM, CDR2 ANQGSEA, per germline. This CDR3 is built from 10 residues. V was trimmed by 2 bases and J by 7 bases, leaving 6 bases between them. DNA of the CDR3: TGCAGCGTTGAACTTGGGGAGCAGTACTTC. Translating gives CSVELGEQYF.

This chain links TRBV9 with TRBJ1-1, with D maybe TRBD1 (5 bases). The CDR3 is 14 residues long. Trimming left V 0 bases short and J 4 bases short, with 10 bases between. Looked up from germline, CDR1 is SGDLS and CDR2 is YYNGEE. CDR3 sequence: CASSVGQGFTEAFF. In DNA, the CDR3 is TGTGCCAGCAGCGTAGGCCAGGGTTTCACTGAAGCTTTCTTT.

By sample fraction, this clone is medium-sized. For the CDR3, the DNA is TGTGCCAGCAGCCAAGCAGGGACAGCCTTTACCTACGAGCAGTACTTC. It yields the protein CASSQAGTAFTYEQYF. The chain employs TRBV14 and TRBJ2-7; 7 positions match TRBD1. The CDR3 is 16 amino acids. V lost 1 base to trimming and J lost 2 bases; unmatched junction nucleotides: 8. Looked up from germline, CDR1 is SGHDN and CDR2 is FVKESK.

This chain links TRBV4-1 with TRBJ1-2; possible D gene TRBD1, 6 bases. V was clipped by 0 bases and J by 5 bases, with 13 bases between them. CDR3 size: 15 residues. Germline assignment: CDR1 MGHRA and CDR2 YSYEKL. CDR3 nucleotides: TGCGCCAGCAGCCAAGATGCAGGGGACGCATATGGCTACACCTTC. This translates into CASSQDAGDAYGYTF.

The rearrangement links TRBV7-9 to TRBJ2-3; 7 bases match TRBD2. The CDR3 loop spans 15 amino acids. Losses at the gene ends were 6 bases for V and 13 bases for J; bases not matched to a gene: 19. CDR1 and CDR2 (germline): SEHNR, FQNEAQ (reference sequence). DNA of the CDR3: TGTGCCAGCAGGGAAAAAGGCCTAGCGGACACAGAAGAGTATTTT. This encodes CASREKGLADTEEYF.

V is TRBV9 and J is TRBJ2-1; no reliable D call. CDR3 length equals 15 residues. Germline-derived CDR1 and CDR2 are SGDLS and YYNGEE. V was clipped by 0 bases and J by 0 bases, with 7 bases between them. The CDR3 is CASSVGVSSYNEQFF. The CDR3 DNA follows: TGTGCCAGCAGCGTAGGGGTGAGCTCCTACAATGAGCAGTTCTTC.

This clone showed up just a few times. This chain links TRBV5-1 with TRBJ2-7, with 7 bases identical to TRBD1. The CDR3 has 14 amino acids. Trimming took 5 bases from V and 3 from J; bases not matched to a gene: 8. Looked up from germline, CDR1 is SGHRS and CDR2 is YFSETQ. The chain's CDR3 is CASRGVAGGYEQYF. CDR3 DNA: TGCGCCAGCAGGGGTGTCGCAGGGGGCTACGAGCAGTACTTC.

The chain uses TRBV13 and TRBJ2-7; TRBD2 agrees at 10 bases. The junction had 2 bases not matched to a gene; V was cut back by 5 bases and J by 1 base. The CDR3 has 14 amino acids. Germline assignment: CDR1 PRHDT and CDR2 FYEKMQ (reference sequence). CDR3 nucleotides: TGTGCCAGCAGCACACTAGCGGGGTCCTACGAGCAGTACTTC. Encoded protein: CASSTLAGSYEQYF.

The V gene is TRBV27, the J gene TRBJ2-5; 8 bases are shared with TRBD1. Germline assignment: CDR1 MNHEY and CDR2 SMNVEV (reference sequence). Germline trimming cut 8 bases from V and 5 bases from J; bases unmatched to any gene: 13. The CDR3 spans 15 residues. The CDR3 protein is CASRFRDRSGETQYF. The CDR3, as DNA: TGTGCCAGCCGGTTCCGGGACAGGTCGGGGGAGACCCAGTACTTC.

V is TRBV27 and J is TRBJ2-7, with D hard to call. This CDR3 has 12 amino acids. CDR1 is MNHEY, CDR2 SMNVEV, per germline (reference sequence). V was pared by 2 bases and J by 5 bases, with 7 bases between. The DNA of the CDR3 is TGTGCCAGCAGTTTACTTGGCAACGAGCAGTACTTC. It codes for CASSLLGNEQYF.

The chain links TRBV6-5 to TRBJ1-5, with TRBD1 matching 8 bases. The CDR3 sequence is 14 residues long. Germline V gives CDR1 MNHEY, CDR2 SVGAGI. With V trimmed by 6 bases and J by 3 bases, 4 bases remained unmatched. The CDR3: CASSDRGINQPQHF. The CDR3 DNA is TGTGCCAGCAGCGACAGGGGTATCAATCAGCCCCAGCATTTT.